This TCR beta chain derives from a study of blood T cell repertoires in COVID-19. Study-wide background: Sites in the United States, Italy and Spain provided acute and convalescent COVID-19 samples.

The CDR3 covers 14 residues. CDR1 is LGHDT and CDR2 is YNNKEL in the germline V gene (reference sequence). Trimming shortened V by 4 bases and J by 7 bases, and 13 bases separated the two germline ends. As originally analysed: Estimation of nucleated cell counts relied on the amplification of reference gene primers. TCRdb's copy holds only in-frame clones and misses some; the assay was immunoSEQ multiplex PCR. V and J calls plus clone size are reproduced from that table; the DNA served to infer D and trimming. The top ten hold 6% of the sample, which has approximately 120,000 clones, roughly 80% seen once.

The sequence was collected from a man at least 80 years old with COVID-19, enrolled during active disease. The chain couples TRBV3-1 (or the pseudogene TRBV3-2) to TRBJ1-4; D gene unclear. Sequences were obtained from peripheral blood. CDR3 nucleotides: TGTGCCAGCAGCCCCCGGGAGGGAGGTGAAAAACTGTTTTTT. It specifies CASSPREGGEKLFF.